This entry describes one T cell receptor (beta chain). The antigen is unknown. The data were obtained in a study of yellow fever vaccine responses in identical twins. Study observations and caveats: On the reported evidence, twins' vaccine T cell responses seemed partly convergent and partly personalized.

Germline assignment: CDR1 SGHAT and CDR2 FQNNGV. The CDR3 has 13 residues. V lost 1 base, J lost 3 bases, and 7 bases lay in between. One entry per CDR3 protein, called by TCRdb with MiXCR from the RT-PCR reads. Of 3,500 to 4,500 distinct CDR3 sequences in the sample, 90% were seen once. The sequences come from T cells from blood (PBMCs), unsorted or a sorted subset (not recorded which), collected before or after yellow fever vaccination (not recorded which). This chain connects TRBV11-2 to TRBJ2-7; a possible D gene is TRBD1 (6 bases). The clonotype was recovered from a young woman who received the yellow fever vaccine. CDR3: CASSLVQGYEQYF. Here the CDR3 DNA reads TGTGCCAGCAGCTTAGTACAGGGCTACGAGCAGTACTTC.